This T cell receptor (beta chain) derives from a study of blood T cell repertoires in COVID-19. The table came from immunoSEQ multiplex PCR; TCRdb's copy has only in-frame clones and leaves some out. The data show fewer than 75,000 clones, with 80% to 85% seen just once and about 38% held by the top ten. The germline V gene encodes CDR1 SGHAT and CDR2 FQNNGV. The CDR3 is made up of 17 amino acids. J was trimmed by 8 bases and V by 5 bases; bases with no gene match: 17. This clonotype was obtained from a human donor in a cohort sampled during active COVID-19. Sequencing was done on a sample of peripheral blood. The J gene is TRBJ2-1, the V gene TRBV11-2; TRBD2 agrees at 8 bases. CDR3 bases: TGTGCCAGCAGCCCAAGCCAGCGCGGGAGGCGTCGGGATGAGCAGTTCTTC. Its translation is CASSPSQRGRRRDEQFF.